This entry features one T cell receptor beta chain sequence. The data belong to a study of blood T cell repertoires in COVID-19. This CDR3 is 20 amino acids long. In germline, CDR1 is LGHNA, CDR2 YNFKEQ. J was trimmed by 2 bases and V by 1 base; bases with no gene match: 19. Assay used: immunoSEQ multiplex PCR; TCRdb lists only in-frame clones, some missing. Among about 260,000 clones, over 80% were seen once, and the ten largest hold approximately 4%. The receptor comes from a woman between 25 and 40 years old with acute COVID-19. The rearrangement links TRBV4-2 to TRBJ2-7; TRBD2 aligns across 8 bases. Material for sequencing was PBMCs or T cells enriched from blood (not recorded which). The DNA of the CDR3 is TGTGCCAGCAGCCAAGTGGGGACCGGGAGGGCCCGTCCGTCTACCTACGAGCAGTACTTC. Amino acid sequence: CASSQVGTGRARPSTYEQYF.